This T cell receptor (beta chain) was recovered during a study of T cells in tumors after PD-1 blockade. Assay: immunoSEQ multiplex PCR; the TCRdb copy retains only in-frame clones and omits some. The profile covers about 5,800 clones, with 55% to 75% appearing a single time and about 5% taken by the ten largest. Germline CDR1 is SGHTA and CDR2 is FQGNSA. The V and J ends lost 5 bases and 0 bases respectively, with 8 bases between them. This CDR3 has 15 amino acids. With respect to this clone: Its cognate antigen is unknown.

Study findings and constraints: Expanded exhausted CD8+ clones after therapy were mostly novel clonotypes. Some novel exhausted tumor clones appeared in pre-treatment blood, suggesting peripheral recruitment.

This TCR was recovered from a human donor with basal cell carcinoma. Sequenced here: tumor tissue, sampled before anti-PD-1 treatment. V is TRBV7-2 and J is TRBJ1-6; D gene ambiguous. CDR3 sequence: CASSPGSSYNSPLHF. DNA for the CDR3: TGTGCCAGCAGCCCGGGGAGCTCCTATAATTCACCCCTCCACTTT.